The 28 T cell receptor beta chains listed next were all sequenced from one sample in a study of tumor-infiltrating lymphocytes in glioblastoma multiforme. Multiple V-beta primers and a C-beta primer amplified TCRB from RNA. TCRdb processed the multiplex PCR reads anew with MiXCR; each CDR3 protein has one entry. The repertoire has 25,000 to 40,000 distinct CDR3 sequences, around 60% of them found once; the top ten carry 33%. Sequencing was carried out using brain tumor tissue. These receptors were obtained from a male donor with glioblastoma.

As regards this clonotype: A much larger clone differs by one base, so this may be a read error. The chain carries TRBV14 and TRBJ2-5; D is perhaps TRBD1 or TRBD2 (5 bases each). Trimming cost V 2 bases and J 4 bases, with 11 bases left between them. The CDR3 covers 14 residues. Germline V CDR1 and CDR2: SGHDN, FVKESK. CDR3 nucleotide sequence: TGTGCCAGCAGCCAATATGGTGGGGGAGAGACCCAGTACTTC. It specifies CASSQYGGGETQYF.

Turning to this clonotype: The conserved phenylalanine or tryptophan is not found at the CDR3 terminus, so this likely reflects a read error. No DNA is shown, since the ends of the CDR3 on it are uncertain; the CDR3 is the one TCRdb lists. J is TRBJ2-6 and V is TRBV11-2; the table's D call, TRBD2, was not checked against the DNA. Germline V lookup: CDR1 SGHAT, CDR2 FQNNGV. A total of 20 residues make up the CDR3, ends included. CDR3 in amino acids: CASSLLHGAGEGSGANIMTS.

At least ten counts were recorded for this clonotype. The J gene is TRBJ1-4, the V gene TRBV10-3; D not certain. Between the trimmed V and J ends, which lost 4 bases and 0 bases, there was a span of 3 bases. This CDR3 contains 13 residues. Germline values: CDR1 ENHRY, CDR2 SYGVKD. CDR3 loop: CAISVSTNEKLFF. Here the CDR3 DNA reads TGTGCCATCAGTGTCTCAACTAATGAAAAACTGTTTTTT.

On this clonotype itself: This sequence may be a read error, since a much larger clone differs from it by one base. This rearrangement joins TRBV7-9 to TRBJ2-7, with D perhaps TRBD2 (6 bases). CDR3 size: 15 residues. Germline V gene sequence: CDR1 SEHNR, CDR2 FQNEAQ (reference sequence). The CDR3 region has the DNA TGTGCCAGCAGCCCCAGTACCAGCCTGGGGGGTGAGCCGTACTTC. Translation: CASSPSTSLGGEPYF.

As for this clonotype: One end of the junction varies from germline; a read error may be responsible. The gene calls are TRBV4-2 and TRBJ2-7; D is possibly TRBD1 (6 bases). Germline V gives CDR1 LGHNA, CDR2 YNFKEQ. The CDR3 runs to 16 residues. In DNA form, the CDR3 reads TGTGCCAGCAGCCAGGGATTCACAGGGCCAGGTTACGAGCAGTATTTC. Translated, it gives CASSQGFTGPGYEQYF.

This clonotype occurred once. J is TRBJ2-2 and V is TRBV12-3 or TRBV12-4; tentatively, D is TRBD2 (6 bases). With 10 bases removed from V and 7 bases from J, the gap between germline ends came to 13 bases. CDR3 length equals 12 residues. Written as DNA, the CDR3 is TGTGCCAACAGGAGGGCTGACGGGGAGCTGTTTTTT. It translates to CANRRADGELFF.

This clonotype was observed many times. V is TRBV13 and J is TRBJ2-1, with 10 bases lining up with TRBD2. The CDR3 is 17 residues long. The germline V gene has CDR1 PRHDT and CDR2 FYEKMQ (reference sequence). V lost 6 bases and J lost 3; bases outside the gene matches: 11. The CDR3 protein is CASSSKLAGIDYNEQFF. The CDR3 DNA sequence: TGTGCCAGCAGTTCAAAACTAGCGGGGATAGACTACAATGAGCAGTTCTTC.

This sequence joins TRBV4-2 and TRBJ2-2, with TRBD1 matching over 9 bases. Germline lookup yields CDR1 LGHNA and CDR2 YNFKEQ. The CDR3 has 16 residues. V was clipped by 1 base and J by 7 bases; unmatched bases: 7. The CDR3 is CASSQGGTGPSGELFF. Here the CDR3 DNA reads TGTGCCAGCAGCCAAGGGGGGACAGGGCCCAGCGGGGAGCTGTTTTTT.

Comments on this clonotype: One junction end disagrees with the germline gene, perhaps due to a read error. This chain joins TRBV20-1 and TRBJ2-4, with TRBD1 identical over 9 bases. Per the germline V gene, CDR1 is DFQATT and CDR2 is SNEGSKA (reference sequence). This CDR3 is built from 19 residues. The CDR3 here is CSARDPDRGIRRAKNTQYF. CDR3 in DNA: TGCAGTGCTAGAGACCCGGACAGGGGAATTCGGAGAGCCAAAAACACTCAGTACTTC.

This clonotype appeared a few times. The gene calls are TRBV19 and TRBJ2-7; 11 nucleotides line up with TRBD2. The length of the CDR3 is 15 residues. In germline, CDR1 is LNHDA, CDR2 SQIVND (reference sequence). J gave up 4 bases and V 7 bases, and 9 bases lay outside the gene matches. This chain's CDR3 is CASTLGSSGRYEQYF. CDR3 DNA: TGTGCCAGTACCCTGGGGTCTAGCGGGAGGTACGAGCAGTACTTC.

About this clonotype itself: As the CDR3 is not closed by the conserved phenylalanine or tryptophan, this likely results from a read error. V and J are TRBV20-1 and TRBJ2-1; TRBD1 matches at 7 bases. Looked up from germline, CDR1 is DFQATT and CDR2 is SNEGSKA (reference sequence). The CDR3 extends over 14 amino acids. The CDR3 bases are TGCAGTGCTTTTCGCCGGGACAGTGGGAATGTGCAGTTCTCC. Translated: CSAFRRDSGNVQFS.

In this sample, this clonotype is medium-sized. The V call is TRBV5-4, the J call TRBJ2-5, with D maybe TRBD2 (6 bases). The CDR3 consists of 15 residues. In germline, CDR1 is SGHNT, CDR2 YYREEE (reference sequence). Deletions cut 4 bases from V and 4 bases from J, with 17 bases between. The DNA for the CDR3 is TGTGCCAGCAGCGTCGGAGGAGAGGGAGGAGAGACCCAGTACTTC. Translated: CASSVGGEGGETQYF.

Note on this clonotype: A much bigger clone sits one base away, suggesting this may be a read error. The chain recombines TRBV12-3 or TRBV12-4 with TRBJ1-5, with D possibly being TRBD1 (5 bases). The CDR3 length is 14 residues. The CDR3 nucleotides are TGTGCCAGCAGTTTAGACGGGGGGAATCGGCCCAAGCATTTT. This codes for CASSLDGGNRPKHF.

This clonotype was recorded once. Germline is not matched at one junction end, which may reflect a read error. CDR3 residues: CASSESGQADTVYF. The CDR3, as DNA: TGCGCCAGCAGCGAGTCGGGACAGGCAGACACCGTATATTTT. V gene TRBV10-2 combines with J gene TRBJ1-3, with 8 bases aligning to TRBD1. The CDR3 is 14 residues long. In germline, CDR1 is WSHSY, CDR2 SAAADI.

At least ten counts were recorded for this clonotype. The chain employs TRBV5-1 and TRBJ2-5; unclear D gene. V lost 0 bases to trimming and J lost 1 base, with 7 bases between them. The CDR3 loop spans 14 amino acids. Germline loops: CDR1 SGHRS, CDR2 YFSETQ. DNA for the CDR3: TGCGCCAGCAGCTTGGGAACTACCCAAGAGACCCAGTACTTC. The encoded protein is CASSLGTTQETQYF.

Concerning this clonotype: A junction boundary mismatches the germline segment, possibly from a read error. This chain joins TRBV10-3 and TRBJ2-2; no definite D call. This CDR3 has 12 residues. Germline values: CDR1 ENHRY, CDR2 SYGVKD. The CDR3 is CDISDVDGELFF. CDR3 nucleotide sequence: TGCGACATCAGTGACGTCGACGGGGAGCTGTTTTTT.

V usage is TRBV10-2 and J usage is TRBJ2-2; possible D gene TRBD1, 6 bases. V lost 8 bases to trimming and J lost 7 bases, with 14 bases between them. Looked up from germline, CDR1 is WSHSY and CDR2 is SAAADI. The CDR3 totals 13 residues. The CDR3 sequence: CASYTWGLGELFF. The CDR3, as DNA: TGCGCCAGCTATACATGGGGGCTCGGGGAGCTGTTTTTT.

About this clonotype itself: The junction and the germline gene differ at one end; a read error may be behind it. The chain employs TRBV20-1 and TRBJ1-4; D is unclear. From germline, CDR1 is DFQATT and CDR2 SNEGSKA (reference sequence). This CDR3 is built from 14 residues. The CDR3 is CSARMYAPNEKLFF. The CDR3 DNA reads as TGTAGCGCTAGAATGTACGCTCCTAATGAAAAACTGTTTTTT.

As to this clonotype: Possible read error: a much larger clone is one base away. V and J are TRBV5-1 and TRBJ2-2; 8 bases agree with TRBD1. Germline V CDR1 and CDR2: SGHRS, YFSETQ. The CDR3 covers 14 residues. Trimming cost V 8 bases and J 7 bases; bases outside gene matches: 10. The CDR3: CASSPGQENGELFF. The DNA for the CDR3 is TGCGCCAGTTCACCGGGACAGGAGAACGGGGAGCTGTTTTTT. Based on the CDR3 plus reference TRBV5-1 and TRBJ2-2, the full variable domain is KAGVTQTPRYLIKTRGQQVTLSCSPISGHRSVSWYQQTPGQGLQFLFEYFSETQRNKGNFPGRFSGRQFSNSRSEMNVSTLELGDSALYLCASSPGQENGELFFGEGSRLTVL.

The V call is TRBV29-1, the J call TRBJ2-7, with 10 bases identical to TRBD1. This CDR3 spans 13 amino acids. The V segment lost 6 bases and the J segment 4 bases; nucleotides outside the gene matches: 6. Germline CDR1 and CDR2: SQVTM and ANQGSEA. The CDR3 DNA reads as TGCAGCGTAGGGACAGGGGACGGTTACGAGCAGTACTTC. Translating it yields CSVGTGDGYEQYF.

The chain combines TRBV20-1 with TRBJ1-2; D remains unclear. The germline V gene encodes CDR1 DFQATT and CDR2 SNEGSKA (reference sequence). The length of the CDR3 is 10 residues. Trimming removed 7 bases at V and 7 bases at J, with 10 bases between. CDR3 loop: CSVSGCGYTF. Here the CDR3 DNA reads TGCAGTGTAAGTGGGTGTGGCTACACCTTC.

Regarding this clonotype: Because the CDR3 is missing its conserved closing phenylalanine or tryptophan, this is likely a read error. This chain links TRBV4-1 with TRBJ1-2, with 7 nucleotides matching TRBD1. The germline CDR1 and CDR2 sequences are MGHRA and YSYEKL. Losses at the gene ends were 0 bases for V and 11 bases for J; bases not matched to a gene: 15. The CDR3 consists of 16 residues. The CDR3 loop is CASSQDRYRGNYAYTV. Here the CDR3 DNA reads TGCGCCAGCAGCCAAGATCGATACAGGGGAAACTATGCTTACACCGTC.

In this sample, this clonotype turned up many times. This rearrangement joins TRBV28 to TRBJ1-1; tentative D call: TRBD1 (6 bases). The CDR3 spans 14 residues. The germline V gene has CDR1 MDHEN and CDR2 SYDVKM. Trimming took off 3 bases at V and 0 bases at J, with 8 bases between the two ends. The DNA of the CDR3 is TGTGCCAGCAGTTTCAGGACAGTGAACACTGAAGCTTTCTTT. It is translated as CASSFRTVNTEAFF.

In this sample, this clonotype turned up a few times. This may be a read error: a much more frequent sequence differs by one nucleotide. J is TRBJ2-3 and V is TRBV5-5; 7 bases fit TRBD1. CDR1 is SGHKS and CDR2 is YYEKEE in the germline V gene (reference sequence). The CDR3 is made up of 15 amino acids. The CDR3 nucleotides read TGTGCCAGCAGCAGGGGCTCTACAGGGGCAGATACGCAGTTTTTT. This sequence encodes CASSRGSTGADTQFF.

This clonotype has at least ten counts. The J gene is TRBJ2-1, the V gene TRBV29-1, with 8 bases aligning to TRBD1. The germline CDR1 and CDR2 sequences are SQVTM and ANQGSEA. This CDR3 region has 13 residues. The trim removed 0 bases at V and 7 bases at J, leaving 2 bases unmatched. CDR3 region: CSVEDWTGNEQFF. The CDR3 bases are TGCAGCGTTGAAGACTGGACAGGGAATGAGCAGTTCTTC.

CDR3 protein: CASSYSSGDVGQYF. CDR3 nucleotides: TGTGCCAGCAGTTACTCGAGTGGTGACGTGGGGCAGTACTTC. The chain has TRBV6-2 or TRBV6-3 and TRBJ2-7; no reliable D call. Trimming took 0 bases from V and 9 from J, leaving 15 bases between them. Looked up from germline, CDR1 is MNHEY and CDR2 is SVGEGT. This CDR3 has 14 amino acids.

This clonotype is medium-sized in the sample. The rearrangement joins TRBV11-2 to TRBJ2-5; 7 positions agree with TRBD2. The CDR3 contains 14 residues. V shed 3 bases, J shed 3 bases, and the junction held 4 bases outside the gene matches. Germline loops: CDR1 SGHAT, CDR2 FQNNGV. The CDR3, as DNA: TGTGCCAGCAGCTTTTTTCGGGGGGAAGAGACCCAGTACTTC. Its protein is CASSFFRGEETQYF. The complete variable domain, with remaining parts taken from reference TRBV11-2 and TRBJ2-5, reads EAGVAQSPRYKIIEKRQSVAFWCNPISGHATLYWYQQILGQGPKLLIQFQNNGVVDDSQLPKDRFSAERLKGVDSTLKIQPAKLEDSAVYLCASSFFRGEETQYFGPGTRLLVL.

Notes on this clonotype: At one end the junction does not follow the germline gene, possibly because of a read error. J is TRBJ2-7 and V is TRBV4-2; D ambiguous. The CDR3 sequence is 13 residues long. Germline V gene lookup returns CDR1 LGHNA and CDR2 YNFKEQ. Here the CDR3 reads CASGQEDDSLKYF. CDR3 sequence (DNA): TGTGCCAGCGGCCAAGAAGACGACTCTCTGAAGTACTTC.